This T cell receptor (beta chain) was identified during a study of cytomegalovirus exposure and HLA in healthy donors. General observations from the study: A later analysis by the authors found several of the most significant clusters apparently linked to common viral pathogens.

The PCR was carried out with 60 Vbeta primers and 13 Jbeta primers. In the original analysis: Later, an analysis found some 80 million unique TCR beta chains, and 8.5 million to 14 million of these were shared. Libraries were prepared by immunoSEQ multiplex PCR; TCRdb keeps only in-frame clonotypes and omits some of them. That table gives V, J and clone size, and the DNA gave D and trimming. The sample shows some 130,000 clones, approximately 80% of them seen only once. Comment on this clone: The antigen is not known.

The V and J ends lost 4 bases and 4 bases, in that order; junction bases with no gene match: 12. CDR1 SGHDT and CDR2 YYEEEE come from the germline V gene. The CDR3 is made up of 16 amino acids. This clonotype originated in a man aged 35 to 55 in good health and CMV-seronegative. The sample was PBMCs. The chain combines TRBV5-6 with TRBJ1-2, with 8 bases identical to TRBD1. In DNA form, the CDR3 reads TGTGCCAGCAGCGACGGACAGGGTTCTCCCTCCTATGGCTACACCTTC. It translates to CASSDGQGSPSYGYTF.